This T cell receptor (beta chain) emerged from a study of breast tumors, draining lymph nodes, adjacent tissues. General study results and limits: Tumor T cell lymph node origin was a supported hypothesis, not proven. Tumors had less TCR diversity than lymph nodes, more than nontumor tissue. Luminal-like breast cancer showed significantly greater tumor-nontumor repertoire similarity than basal-like breast cancer did.

From germline, CDR1 is SEHNR and CDR2 FQNEAQ (reference sequence). This CDR3 spans 14 amino acids. V lost 4 bases to trimming and J lost 6 bases; unmatched junction nucleotides: 3. TCRdb processed the multiplex PCR reads anew with MiXCR; each CDR3 protein has one entry. The repertoire consists of about 20,000 distinct CDR3 sequences, with approximately 32% occurring once and the leading ten covering approximately 10%. This clonotype was detected many times. The antigen remains unidentified. The V gene is TRBV7-9, the J gene TRBJ2-1; 10 bases agree with TRBD2. The sequence derives from a female donor with breast cancer. Some clones in this sample may be carry-over from other donors' samples. What was sequenced was breast tumor tissue. DNA of the CDR3: TGTGCCAGCAGCTCTAGCGGGAGAGGCAATGAGCAGTTCTTC. The encoded protein is CASSSSGRGNEQFF. Full variable domain (remainder filled in from reference TRBV7-9 and TRBJ2-1): DTGVSQNPRHKITKRGQNVTFRCDPISEHNRLYWYRQTLGQGPEFLTYFQNEAQLEKSRLLSDRFSAERPKGSFSTLEIQRTEQGDSAMYLCASSSSGRGNEQFFGPGTRLTVL.